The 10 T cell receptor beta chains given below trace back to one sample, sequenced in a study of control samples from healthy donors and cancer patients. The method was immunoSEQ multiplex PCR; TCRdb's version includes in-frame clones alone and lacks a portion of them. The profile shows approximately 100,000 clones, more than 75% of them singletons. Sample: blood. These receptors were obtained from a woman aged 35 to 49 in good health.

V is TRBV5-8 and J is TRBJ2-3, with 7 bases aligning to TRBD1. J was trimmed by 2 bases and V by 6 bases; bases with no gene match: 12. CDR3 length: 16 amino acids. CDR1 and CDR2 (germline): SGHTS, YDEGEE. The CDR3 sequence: CASTLGTATYTDTQYF. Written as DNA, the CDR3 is TGTGCCAGCACATTAGGGACAGCTACATACACAGATACGCAGTATTTT.

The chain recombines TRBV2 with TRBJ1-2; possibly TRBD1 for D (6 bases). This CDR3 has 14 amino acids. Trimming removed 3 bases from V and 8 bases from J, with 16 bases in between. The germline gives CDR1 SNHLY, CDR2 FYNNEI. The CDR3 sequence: CASSEGQGIRGYTF. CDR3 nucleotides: TGTGCCAGCAGTGAGGGCCAGGGGATCAGGGGCTACACCTTC. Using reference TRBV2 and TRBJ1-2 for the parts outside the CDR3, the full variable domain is EPEVTQTPSHQVTQMGQEVILRCVPISNHLYFYWYRQILGQKVEFLVSFYNNEISEKSEIFDDQFSVERPDGSNFTLKIRSTKLEDSAMYFCASSEGQGIRGYTFGSGTRLTVV.

As DNA, the CDR3 is TGTGCCAGCAGCTCAACCAGGTTCGAGACCCAGTACTTC. It encodes CASSSTRFETQYF. V is TRBV7-6 and J is TRBJ2-5, with D unclear. This CDR3 spans 13 amino acids. Germline V gene lookup returns CDR1 SGHVS and CDR2 FNYEAQ. The ends were cut back, 4 bases at V and 5 bases at J, with 11 bases in the middle. Full variable domain (missing parts from reference TRBV7-6 and TRBJ2-5): GAGVSQSPRYKVTKRGQDVALRCDPISGHVSLYWYRQALGQGPEFLTYFNYEAQQDKSGLPNDRFSAERPEGSISTLTIQRTEQRDSAMYRCASSSTRFETQYFGPGTRLLVL.

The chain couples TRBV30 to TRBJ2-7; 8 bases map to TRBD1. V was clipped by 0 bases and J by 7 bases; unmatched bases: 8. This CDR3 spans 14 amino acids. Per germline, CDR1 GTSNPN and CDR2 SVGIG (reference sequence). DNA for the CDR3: TGTGCCTGGAGTGTAGGGCAGGGGGCCGGAGAGCAGTACTTC. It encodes CAWSVGQGAGEQYF.

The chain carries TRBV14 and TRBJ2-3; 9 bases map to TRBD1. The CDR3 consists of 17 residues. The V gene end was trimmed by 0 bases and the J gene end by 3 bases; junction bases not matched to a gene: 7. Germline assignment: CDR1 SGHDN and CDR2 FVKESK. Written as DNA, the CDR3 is TGTGCCAGCAGCCAAGACGCCTGGGACAGGGAGACAGATACGCAGTATTTT. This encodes CASSQDAWDRETDTQYF.

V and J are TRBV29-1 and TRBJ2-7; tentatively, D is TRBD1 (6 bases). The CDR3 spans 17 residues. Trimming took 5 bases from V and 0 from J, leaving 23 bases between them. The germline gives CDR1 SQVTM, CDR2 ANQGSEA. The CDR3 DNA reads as TGCAGCGTTTTTTCGGCCCTTCCAGGGGACAACTCCTACGAGCAGTACTTC. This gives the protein CSVFSALPGDNSYEQYF.

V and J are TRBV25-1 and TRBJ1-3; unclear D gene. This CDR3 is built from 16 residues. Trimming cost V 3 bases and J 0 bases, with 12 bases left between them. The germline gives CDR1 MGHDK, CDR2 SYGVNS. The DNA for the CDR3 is TGTGCCAGCAGTGACCACCACAGTTCCTCTGGAAACACCATATATTTT. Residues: CASSDHHSSSGNTIYF. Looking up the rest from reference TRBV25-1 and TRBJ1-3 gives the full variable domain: EADIYQTPRYLVIGTGKKITLECSQTMGHDKMYWYQQDPGMELHLIHYSYGVNSTEKGDLSSESTVSRIRTEHFPLTLESARPSHTSQYLCASSDHHSSSGNTIYFGEGSWLTVV.

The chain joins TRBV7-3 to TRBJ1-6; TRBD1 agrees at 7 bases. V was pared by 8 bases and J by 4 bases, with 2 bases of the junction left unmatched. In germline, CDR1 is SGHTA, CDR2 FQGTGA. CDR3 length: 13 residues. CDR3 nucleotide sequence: TGTGCCAGCGGGACAGAATATAATTCACCCCTCCACTTT. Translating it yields CASGTEYNSPLHF.

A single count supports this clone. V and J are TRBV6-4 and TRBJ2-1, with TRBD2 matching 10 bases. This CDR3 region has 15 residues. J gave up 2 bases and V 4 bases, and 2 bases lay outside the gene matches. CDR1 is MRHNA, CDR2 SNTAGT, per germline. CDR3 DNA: TGTGCCAGCAGTGTTAGCGGGGGGACCTACAATGAGCAGTTCTTC. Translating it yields CASSVSGGTYNEQFF.

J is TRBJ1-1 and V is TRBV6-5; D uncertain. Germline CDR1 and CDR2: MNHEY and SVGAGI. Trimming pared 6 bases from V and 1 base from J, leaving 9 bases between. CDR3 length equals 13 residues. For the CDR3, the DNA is TGTGCCAGCAGGATAGACCCGAACACTGAAGCTTTCTTT. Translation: CASRIDPNTEAFF.